This T cell receptor (beta chain) came from a study of CD8+ T cells in alopecia areata. Whole-study findings and limits: Clonality in the scalp and expanded CD8+ clones ranked among the top 100 were significantly decreased by tofacitinib. Many expanded lesional clones persisted in scalp and blood during tofacitinib treatment.

CDR3 size: 14 residues. CDR1 and CDR2 from the germline V gene are SEHNR and FQNEAQ (reference sequence). The junction had 3 bases not matched to a gene; V was cut back by 3 bases and J by 4 bases. Extracted from the samples, RNA was reverse transcribed into cDNA to serve as the sequencing template. The method was immunoSEQ multiplex PCR; TCRdb's version includes in-frame clones alone and lacks a portion of them. The repertoire includes 130,000 or so clones, around 60% of them detected once, and around 5.7% sits in the top ten. This clone was seen a handful of times. No antigen is known for it. The treatment: oral pan-JAK inhibitor, 5-10 mg twice daily. The study team obtained lesional scalp punch biopsies and peripheral blood from alopecia areata patients.

The rearrangement links TRBV7-9 to TRBJ2-7, with TRBD1 matching 10 bases. This TCR came from a human donor with alopecia areata. Source: CD4+ T cells sorted from blood, taken at week 4, from a patient treated with tofacitinib. The CDR3 nucleotides are TGTGCCAGCAGCTTCGGGGACAGGGGTTACGAGCAGTACTTC. Its translation is CASSFGDRGYEQYF.